The rows below give T cell receptor beta chains drawn from one sample of a study of graft-versus-host responses after intestinal transplantation. The repertoire was sequenced with immunoSEQ multiplex PCR; TCRdb's copy has only in-frame clones and lacks some. The table lists 20,000 to 25,000 clones, roughly 79% of them singletons, with 3% to 3.5% in the top ten. The specimen comprised ileum tissue, sampled 12 days after intestinal transplant. Receptors were obtained from a human patient who received an intestinal transplant, so some T cells may come from the graft donor. Both conserved end residues are part of each CDR3. The order of the fields is J gene, CDR3 length, clone size, V gene, D gene, CDR3 DNA, CDR3 protein. A D gene is named only where the DNA matches it firmly. For some rows the clone size is stated as once, few or many, or as a class when expanded; others skip it.

>TRBJ1-1|15|-|TRBV7-9|TRBD1
TGTGCCAGCAGCTCGAGGGGACAGGTGGGTACTGAAGCTTTCTTT
CASSSRGQVGTEAFF
>TRBJ1-3|17|few|TRBV5-4|-
TGTGCCAGCAGCTTGGATAGGTCAGGGGACTCTGGAAACACCATATATTTT
CASSLDRSGDSGNTIYF
>TRBJ2-3|12|-|TRBV29-1|-
TGCACCGGTAAAATTAGCACAGATACGCAGTATTTT
CTGKISTDTQYF
>TRBJ2-2|16|-|TRBV7-9|TRBD2
TGTGCCAGCAGCCCAGGACTAGCGGGAAGGCACGGGGAGCTGTTTTTT
CASSPGLAGRHGELFF
>TRBJ2-3|14|-|TRBV12-5|-
TGTGCTAGTGGTTTTCGTCAGGGCCCAGATACGCAGTATTTT
CASGFRQGPDTQYF
>TRBJ2-2|14|-|TRBV7-3|-
TGTGCCAGCAGCTCGCCCGGGAGAAGCGGGGAGCTGTTTTTT
CASSSPGRSGELFF
>TRBJ2-7|14|-|TRBV10-2|-
TGCGCCAGCAGTGAGGAAGCCCGCCCGTACGAGCAGTACTTC
CASSEEARPYEQYF
>TRBJ2-7|12|-|TRBV11-3|-
TGTGCCAGCAGCTTCTGGGGCAACGAGCAGTACTTC
CASSFWGNEQYF
>TRBJ2-1|15|once|TRBV19|-
TGTGCCAGTAGTATATGGCGGAGCTCCTACAATGAGCAGTTCTTC
CASSIWRSSYNEQFF
>TRBJ1-1|15|-|TRBV27|TRBD1
TGTGCCAGCAGTTTGTCAGGGGGCGTAGGGACTGAAGCTTTCTTT
CASSLSGGVGTEAFF
>TRBJ1-1|11|-|TRBV6-6|-
TGTGCCACCTACGGGGTGTCAGAAGCTTTCTTT
CATYGVSEAFF
>TRBJ2-7|15|-|TRBV29-1|-
TGCAGCGTTGAAGATGAGGCTAGCGCAGCCTACGAGCAGTACTTC
CSVEDEASAAYEQYF
>TRBJ2-2|19|-|TRBV19|-
TGTGCCAGTAGTATAGTCCTCGATCCCGGGTTTTCGAACACCGGGGAGCTGTTTTTT
CASSIVLDPGFSNTGELFF
>TRBJ1-2|14|-|TRBV9|TRBD1
TGTGCCAGCAGCCGGACAGGGGGACTCTATGGCTACACCTTC
CASSRTGGLYGYTF
>TRBJ2-1|15|-|TRBV6-1|-
TGTGCCAGCAGCCTGGGAGTACGGGTATACAATGAGCAGTTCTTC
CASSLGVRVYNEQFF
>TRBJ2-1|11|-|TRBV11-2|TRBD2
TGTGCCAGCAGGCGGGGGGTACAGCAGTTCTTC
CASRRGVQQFF
>TRBJ2-5|14|-|TRBV7-9|TRBD1
TGTGCCAGCAGCCCAGGACAGGCACAAGAGACCCAGTACTTC
CASSPGQAQETQYF
>TRBJ1-2|16|-|TRBV15|-
TGTGCCACCAGCCGACGACGGCGGCGCTCTAACTATGGCTACACCTTC
CATSRRRRRSNYGYTF
>TRBJ1-5|16|few|TRBV6-6|-
TGTGCCAGCAGTCCCAGCAACTATGTGGTCAATCAGCCCCAGCATTTT
CASSPSNYVVNQPQHF
>TRBJ1-6|14|-|TRBV21-1|-
TGTGCCAGCAGCCCCGGGACATCCTCCTCACCCCTCCACTTT
CASSPGTSSSPLHF
>TRBJ1-1|12|-|TRBV7-9|TRBD1
TGCGCCAGCAGCTTCGGGACAGTCGGAACTTTCTTT
CASSFGTVGTFF
>TRBJ1-1|12|-|TRBV11-3|-
TGTGCCAGCAGCCCTATACAGGGTACGGCTTTCTTT
CASSPIQGTAFF
>TRBJ2-3|13|-|TRBV15|-
TGTGCCACCAGCAGAGCCGGCACAGATACGCAGTATTTT
CATSRAGTDTQYF
>TRBJ2-5|15|-|TRBV5-1|TRBD2
TGCGCCAGCAGCGGGAATAGCGGGGGCGGGGAGACCCAGTACTTC
CASSGNSGGGETQYF
>TRBJ2-3|16|-|TRBV25-1|-
TGTGCCAGCAGTGACAGTAGCAAATTGGTCACAGATACGCAGTATTTT
CASSDSSKLVTDTQYF
>TRBJ2-3|14|-|TRBV2|TRBD2
TGTGCCAGCAGTGCAAGCGGGGTCACAGATACGCAGTATTTT
CASSASGVTDTQYF
>TRBJ1-2|15|-|TRBV2|-
TGTGCCAGCAGTTCTCCCGGACAGCTAGACTATGGCTACACCTTC
CASSSPGQLDYGYTF
>TRBJ2-1|18|-|TRBV7-8|TRBD2
TGTGCCAGCAGCGCCAGGACTAGCGGGGGGACATCCTACAATGAGCAGTTCTTC
CASSARTSGGTSYNEQFF
>TRBJ2-1|15|-|TRBV27|TRBD2
TGTGCCAGCAGTATTAGCGGGAGGGCCTTGGGGGAGCAGTTCTTC
CASSISGRALGEQFF
>TRBJ1-2|12|-|TRBV5-1|-
TGCGCCAGCAGCTTGGGGGGGCGAGGCTACACCTTC
CASSLGGRGYTF
>TRBJ2-1|15|once|TRBV6-1|TRBD2
TGTGCCAGCATCCCGGGACTAGCGGACTACAATGAGCAGTTCTTC
CASIPGLADYNEQFF
>TRBJ2-3|15|-|TRBV28|TRBD2
TGTGCCAGCAGGGGGGAGGGGTATCGCACAGATACGCAGTATTTT
CASRGEGYRTDTQYF
>TRBJ2-1|16|once|TRBV18|TRBD1
TGTGCCAGCTCACCCTCGGGACAGGGGGCCTACAATGAGCAGTTCTTC
CASSPSGQGAYNEQFF
>TRBJ2-3|17|-|TRBV9|TRBD2
TGTGCCAGCAGCCCAAGGACTAGCGGGGGGGCGACAGATACGCAGTATTTT
CASSPRTSGGATDTQYF
>TRBJ1-5|14|few|TRBV7-9|-
TGTGCCAGCAGTCAGGGGTGGAACGGTCAGCCCCAGCATTTT
CASSQGWNGQPQHF
>TRBJ2-6|15|-|TRBV6-1|-
TGTGCCAGCAGCTCCGAGGGCTCTGGGGCCAACGTCCTGACTTTC
CASSSEGSGANVLTF
>TRBJ2-3|17|-|TRBV28|TRBD2
TGTGCCAGCAGTTTTCGGCGGGGACTAGCGGGACCAGATACGCAGTATTTT
CASSFRRGLAGPDTQYF
>TRBJ2-3|13|-|TRBV7-2|-
TGTGCCAGCAGCTCGGGAACGGGGGATACGCAGTATTTT
CASSSGTGDTQYF
>TRBJ2-7|16|few|TRBV5-1|TRBD2
TGCGCCAGCAGCTGGGGGGGAGGCGGAGGAAACTACGAGCAGTACTTC
CASSWGGGGGNYEQYF
>TRBJ1-6|17|-|TRBV28|-
TGTGCCAGCAGTGGGGGGGGGTCAAATTCCTATAATTCACCCCTCCACTTT
CASSGGGSNSYNSPLHF
>TRBJ2-3|18|-|TRBV7-6|-
TGTGCCAGCAGCTCCCAGACCACAGGGCCCCTCGGCACAGATACGCAGTATTTT
CASSSQTTGPLGTDTQYF
>TRBJ1-2|11|few|TRBV20-1|-
TGCAGTGCTAGAGGAACGGGTGGCTACACCTTC
CSARGTGGYTF
>TRBJ1-1|17|-|TRBV7-3|-
TGTGCCAGCAGCTTAGAGCGGGCCTCCTGTTGTTTCACTGAAGCTTTCTTT
CASSLERASCCFTEAFF